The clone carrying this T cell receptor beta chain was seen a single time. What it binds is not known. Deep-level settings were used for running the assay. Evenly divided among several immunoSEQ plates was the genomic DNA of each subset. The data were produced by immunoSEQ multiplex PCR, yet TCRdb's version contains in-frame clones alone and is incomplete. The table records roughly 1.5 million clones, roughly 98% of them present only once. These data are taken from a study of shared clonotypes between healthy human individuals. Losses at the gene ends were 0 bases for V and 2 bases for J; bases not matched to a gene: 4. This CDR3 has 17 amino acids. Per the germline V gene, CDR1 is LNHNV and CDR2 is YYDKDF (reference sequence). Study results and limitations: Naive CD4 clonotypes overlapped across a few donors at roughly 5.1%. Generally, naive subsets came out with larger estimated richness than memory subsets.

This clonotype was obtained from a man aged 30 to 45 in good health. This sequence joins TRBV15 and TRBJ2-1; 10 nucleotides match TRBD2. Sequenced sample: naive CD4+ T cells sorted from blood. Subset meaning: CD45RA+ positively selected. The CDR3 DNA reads TGTGCCACCAGCAGAGATATTGGGACTAGCGCCTACAATGAGCAGTTCTTC. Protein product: CATSRDIGTSAYNEQFF. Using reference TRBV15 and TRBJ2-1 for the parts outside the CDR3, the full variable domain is DAMVIQNPRYQVTQFGKPVTLSCSQTLNHNVMYWYQQKSSQAPKLLFHYYDKDFNNEADTPDNFQSRRPNTSFCFLDIRSPGLGDTAMYLCATSRDIGTSAYNEQFFGPGTRLTVL.